This T cell receptor beta chain originates from a study of shared clonotypes between healthy human individuals. Method: immunoSEQ multiplex PCR; TCRdb's copy keeps in-frame clones and lacks some. This sample has over 1.4 million clones, with roughly 96% found just once. The ends lost 4 bases at V and 8 bases at J; junction bases unmatched: 5. This CDR3 comprises 15 residues. Germline CDR1 reads MRHNA; CDR2 reads SNTAGT. The gene calls are TRBV6-4 and TRBJ2-1, with 13 bases that match TRBD2. This TCR came from a man aged 25 to 45 in good health. Sequences were obtained from naive CD4+ T cells sorted from blood. Subset indicated: CD45RA+ positively selected. In DNA form, the CDR3 reads TGTGCCAGCAGTGCCGGGACTAGCGGGACCTATGAGCAGTTCTTC. Translating gives CASSAGTSGTYEQFF.